A single sample gave rise to the 15 T cell receptor beta chains below, sequenced in a study of blood T cell repertoires in COVID-19. Measured with immunoSEQ multiplex PCR; TCRdb has only the in-frame clones, and not every one. The data hold 150,000 or so clones, with about 90% observed a single time. Sequenced material: peripheral blood. The receptors shown here come from a man older than 75 with acute or convalescent COVID-19.

This clone was found a few times. The sample contains more than one DNA sequence encoding this CDR3. V gene TRBV29-1 combines with J gene TRBJ1-2, with 9 bases that match TRBD1. The CDR3 has 11 residues. The V gene end was trimmed by 6 bases and the J gene end by 7 bases; junction bases not matched to a gene: 3. The V gene's germline CDR1 is SQVTM and CDR2 ANQGSEA. CDR3 DNA sequence: TGCAGCGTGGAGGACAGGGGTGGCTACACCTTC. Translated, it gives CSVEDRGGYTF.

The rearrangement joins TRBV9 to TRBJ2-1, with 13 bases identical to TRBD2. CDR3 length: 15 amino acids. Trimming at V came to 3 bases and at J to 5 bases, leaving 2 bases not matched to a gene. From germline, CDR1 is SGDLS and CDR2 YYNGEE. The CDR3 DNA sequence: TGTGCCAGCAGCGGCGGGACTAGCGGGAACAATGAGCAGTTCTTC. Protein sequence: CASSGGTSGNNEQFF.

V is TRBV5-1 and J is TRBJ2-5; D might be TRBD1 (7 bases). Germline V CDR1 and CDR2: SGHRS, YFSETQ. With 3 bases removed from V and 2 bases from J, the gap between germline ends came to 14 bases. The CDR3 runs 15 residues. The DNA for the CDR3 is TGCGCCAGCAGCTCGTCAGGGGGGAGGCAAGAGACCCAGTACTTC. It yields the protein CASSSSGGRQETQYF.

The rearrangement uses TRBV19 and TRBJ1-5; D perhaps matches TRBD1 (6 bases). V shed 3 bases and J shed 7 bases, with 16 bases lying between them. The CDR3 totals 15 residues. Germline CDR1 LNHDA, CDR2 SQIVND (reference sequence). The CDR3 nucleotides are TGTGCCAGTAGTATCGGGGACAAAGGACGCCAGCCCCAGCATTTT. As protein: CASSIGDKGRQPQHF.

The V and J genes are TRBV3-1 (or the pseudogene TRBV3-2) and TRBJ2-7, with 11 bases lining up with TRBD2. V lost 8 bases and J lost 2; bases outside the gene matches: 2. The CDR3 has 13 amino acids. The germline V gene encodes CDR1 LGHDT and CDR2 YNNKEL (reference sequence). CDR3: CASGTSGAYEQYF. The CDR3 DNA is TGTGCCAGCGGGACTAGCGGAGCCTACGAGCAGTACTTC.

A single count supports this clone. The chain carries TRBV13 and TRBJ1-6; tentatively, D is TRBD1 (6 bases). There are 18 residues in the CDR3. In germline, CDR1 is PRHDT, CDR2 FYEKMQ (reference sequence). V shed 4 bases and J shed 7 bases, with 23 bases lying between them. CDR3 amino acids: CASSSSYGDQGKNSPLHF. CDR3 sequence (DNA): TGTGCCAGCAGCTCCTCTTACGGTGACCAGGGGAAGAATTCACCCCTCCACTTT.

The chain carries TRBV27 and TRBJ1-2; 9 bases line up with TRBD1. This CDR3 is built from 15 residues. Germline assignment: CDR1 MNHEY and CDR2 SMNVEV (reference sequence). V dropped 5 bases and J dropped 5; count of bases not matched to a gene: 9. DNA of the CDR3: TGTGCCAGCAGTGGGACAGGGAACTCTCTATATGGCTACACCTTC. Translating it yields CASSGTGNSLYGYTF.

V and J are TRBV5-1 and TRBJ1-6; tentative D call: TRBD1 (6 bases). The V gene lost 3 bases and the J gene lost 10 bases, with 17 bases spanning the gap. Germline CDR1 SGHRS, CDR2 YFSETQ. CDR3 length equals 15 residues. CDR3 protein: CASSSRAGAQSPLHF. The CDR3 DNA reads as TGCGCCAGCAGCTCCCGGGCGGGGGCTCAATCACCCCTCCACTTT.

The genes are TRBV6-5 and TRBJ1-2; the D gene is possibly TRBD1 (6 bases). Germline lookup yields CDR1 MNHEY and CDR2 SVGAGI. This CDR3 spans 13 amino acids. V was clipped by 6 bases and J by 2 bases, with 10 bases between them. CDR3 sequence (DNA): TGTGCCAGCAGAGTAGACAGGAACTATGGCTACACCTTC. It codes for CASRVDRNYGYTF.

In its sample, this clone was seen a few times. The chain's CDR3 is CASSPRAGGNYGYTF. Written as DNA, the CDR3 is TGCGCCAGCAGCCCTAGGGCAGGGGGTAACTATGGCTACACCTTC. The chain links TRBV5-1 to TRBJ1-2, with TRBD1 matching over 7 bases. The CDR3 loop spans 15 amino acids. Germline V CDR1 and CDR2: SGHRS, YFSETQ. V was clipped by 4 bases and J by 1 base; unmatched bases: 7.

The table lists this clone with a count of one. The chain combines TRBV15 with TRBJ2-7; D might be TRBD1 (6 bases). The germline CDR1 and CDR2 sequences are LNHNV and YYDKDF (reference sequence). Trimming removed 0 bases from V and 1 base from J, with 13 bases in between. CDR3 length: 16 residues. DNA for the CDR3: TGTGCCACCAGCAGAGAAACGGCAGGGGTATCCTACGAGCAGTACTTC. Its protein is CATSRETAGVSYEQYF.

The chain couples TRBV15 to TRBJ2-5; tentatively, D is TRBD2 (5 bases). CDR3 length: 17 residues. Germline V CDR1 and CDR2: LNHNV, YYDKDF (reference sequence). The V and J ends lost 3 bases and 4 bases respectively, with 21 bases between them. DNA of the CDR3: TGTGCCACCAGCAGGGGTAGTCGGAGGTGGCCTGGAGAGACCCAGTACTTC. Its translation is CATSRGSRRWPGETQYF. Full variable domain (outside the CDR3, taken from reference TRBV15 and TRBJ2-5): DAMVIQNPRYQVTQFGKPVTLSCSQTLNHNVMYWYQQKSSQAPKLLFHYYDKDFNNEADTPDNFQSRRPNTSFCFLDIRSPGLGDTAMYLCATSRGSRRWPGETQYFGPGTRLLVL.

In its sample, this clone was seen once. The rearrangement uses TRBV6-5 and TRBJ1-1; tentatively, D is TRBD1 (5 bases). This CDR3 region has 15 residues. Between the trimmed V and J ends, which lost 4 bases and 12 bases, there was a span of 24 bases. Germline CDR1 reads MNHEY; CDR2 reads SVGAGI. The CDR3 bases are TGTGCCAGCAGTTCCGGGTCGACAGCCACTCGGGCTCCTTTCTTT. Encoded protein: CASSSGSTATRAPFF.

This clone was found once. The V and J genes are TRBV6-1 and TRBJ1-4; 9 nucleotides line up with TRBD1. V shed 4 bases, J shed 4 bases, and the junction held 19 bases outside the gene matches. The CDR3 length is 20 residues. In germline, CDR1 is MNHNS, CDR2 SASEGT. CDR3 sequence reads: CASSAAYLWGTGQGNEKLFF. The CDR3 DNA reads as TGTGCCAGCAGTGCCGCATACTTATGGGGGACGGGACAGGGTAATGAAAAACTGTTTTTT.

The chain employs TRBV7-9 and TRBJ2-1; the match to TRBD1 covers 9 bases. This CDR3 is 17 amino acids long. V shed 1 base, J shed 3 bases, and the junction held 7 bases outside the gene matches. CDR1 SEHNR and CDR2 FQNEAQ come from the germline V gene (reference sequence). In DNA form, the CDR3 reads TGTGCCAGCAGCTTAGGGCCGGGACAGGGTAACTACAATGAGCAGTTCTTC. Translating it yields CASSLGPGQGNYNEQFF.